A selection of T cell receptor beta chains follows, all from one sample in a study of response to subunit inactivated influenza vaccine. TCRdb processed the RT-PCR reads anew with MiXCR; each CDR3 protein has one entry. The data show 150,000 to 200,000 distinct CDR3 sequences, 10% to 15% seen once. This same sample was also taken into another study, of T cells expressing NK-cell markers.

The sample here was CD8+ T cells sorted from PBMCs, taken about 12 days after vaccination. All receptors come from a man in his forties or fifties who received an inactivated influenza vaccine. The CDR3 runs from the conserved cysteine through the conserved F or W. A D gene is named only where the DNA matches it firmly. Where a row states a size, it is once, few, many or the class of an expanded clone; other rows omit it.

V gene,clone size,D gene,J gene,CDR3 protein,CDR3 DNA
TRBV28,NA,TRBD1,TRBJ1-5,CASSEDDRGQRNQPQHF,TGTGCCAGCAGCGAAGATGACAGGGGGCAAAGGAATCAGCCCCAGCATTTT
TRBV7-9,NA,TRBD2,TRBJ2-3,CASSLVLAADTQYF,TGTGCCAGCAGCTTAGTACTAGCGGCAGATACGCAGTATTTT
TRBV23-1,few,TRBD1,TRBJ2-7,CAISCPPADRDKPTTYEQYF,TGCGCCATCAGCTGCCCCCCCGCGGACAGGGACAAACCTACTACCTACGAGCAGTACTTC
TRBV29-1,few,TRBD2,TRBJ2-5,CSVELAGGHPQETQYF,TGCAGCGTTGAACTAGCGGGGGGGCATCCGCAAGAGACCCAGTACTTC
TRBV27,NA,TRBD1,TRBJ2-7,CASSSGTEGYEQYF,TGTGCCAGCAGTTCCGGGACAGAGGGATACGAGCAGTACTTC
TRBV9,few,NA,TRBJ2-1,CASSVAYYNEQFF,TGTGCCAGCAGCGTAGCGTACTACAATGAGCAGTTCTTC
TRBV2,once,NA,TRBJ2-7,CASSDFLQGDEQYF,TGTGCCAGCAGTGATTTTCTACAGGGAGACGAGCAGTACTTC
TRBV4-1,NA,NA,TRBJ2-3,CASSQERTASTDTQYF,TGCGCCAGCAGCCAAGAAAGGACAGCTAGCACAGATACGCAGTATTTT
TRBV5-1,many,TRBD2,TRBJ2-1,CASSKGTSVRNEQFF,TGCGCCAGCAGCAAAGGGACTAGCGTTAGGAATGAGCAGTTCTTC
TRBV7-2,NA,NA,TRBJ2-4,CASSPLLAKNIQYF,TGTGCCAGCAGCCCACTCTTGGCCAAAAACATTCAGTACTTC
TRBV2,many,TRBD1,TRBJ1-6,CASSELTGGFDSPLHF,TGTGCCAGCAGTGAATTGACAGGGGGCTTTGATTCACCCCTCCACTTT
TRBV4-3,many,TRBD1,TRBJ2-1,CASSQEKDRVGSEQFF,TGCGCCAGCAGCCAAGAGAAGGACAGGGTGGGGAGTGAGCAGTTCTTC
TRBV6-1,few,TRBD1,TRBJ2-2,CASRGQGARTGELFF,TGTGCCAGCAGGGGACAGGGGGCTCGCACCGGGGAGCTGTTTTTT
TRBV27,few,TRBD1,TRBJ1-1,CASGTGMTEAFF,TGTGCCAGTGGGACAGGGATGACTGAAGCTTTCTTT
TRBV20-1,NA,TRBD2,TRBJ2-1,CSARDPSGGAYNEQFF,TGCAGTGCTAGAGACCCTAGCGGGGGGGCTTACAATGAGCAGTTCTTC
TRBV10-3,once,NA,TRBJ2-1,CAISESVAGSCNEQFF,TGTGCCATCAGTGAGTCGGTGGCGGGCTCCTGCAATGAGCAGTTCTTC
TRBV2,few,NA,TRBJ2-7,CASSSTGEQYF,TGTGCCAGCAGTTCGACAGGCGAGCAGTACTTC
TRBV30,NA,NA,TRBJ2-7,CAWTPPDSYEQYF,TGTGCCTGGACCCCTCCGGACAGCTACGAGCAGTACTTC
TRBV20-1,many,NA,TRBJ1-1,CSAYSSGNTEAFF,TGCAGTGCTTACAGCTCCGGGAACACTGAAGCTTTCTTT
TRBV5-5,few,TRBD2,TRBJ2-2,CASSFSSGGYTGELFF,TGTGCCAGCAGCTTCTCTAGCGGGGGTTACACCGGGGAGCTGTTTTTT
TRBV12-3/TRBV12-4,few,NA,TRBJ1-1,CASSLVGRYTEAFF,TGTGCCAGCAGTTTAGTCGGGAGGTACACTGAAGCTTTCTTT
TRBV4-3,NA,NA,TRBJ2-6,CASSQDEGLTSGANVLTF,TGCGCCAGCAGCCAAGATGAGGGCCTGACTTCTGGGGCCAACGTCCTGACTTTC
TRBV28,NA,NA,TRBJ2-5,CASTQRPTQETQYF,TGTGCCAGCACACAGCGGCCTACCCAAGAGACCCAGTACTTC
TRBV14,NA,NA,TRBJ2-5,CASSRGTVYQETQYF,TGTGCCAGCAGCCGAGGGACGGTGTACCAAGAGACCCAGTACTTC
TRBV20-1,NA,TRBD2,TRBJ2-5,CSARDGLFSGIGTQYF,TGCAGTGCTAGAGATGGGTTGTTCAGCGGGATAGGGACCCAGTACTTC
TRBV20-1,NA,NA,TRBJ2-1,CSARDAGVREQFF,TGCAGTGCTAGAGATGCAGGGGTGCGTGAGCAGTTCTTC
TRBV7-2,few,NA,TRBJ2-3,CASTTGYRDTDTQYF,TGTGCCAGCACCACTGGATACAGGGACACAGATACGCAGTATTTT
TRBV14,many,NA,TRBJ1-1,CASSQGTEAFF,TGTGCCAGCAGCCAGGGGACTGAAGCTTTCTTT
TRBV29-1,few,TRBD2,TRBJ2-5,CSVPGRAETQYF,TGCAGCGTTCCTGGGAGGGCAGAGACCCAGTACTTC
TRBV30,few,TRBD2,TRBJ2-5,CARSSGGPQETQYF,TGTGCCAGATCTAGCGGAGGGCCCCAAGAGACCCAGTACTTC
TRBV6-2/TRBV6-3,few,NA,TRBJ1-2,CASSYSSFIAQGRYSSLDYGYTF,TGTGCCAGCAGTTACTCGAGTTTTATTGCGCAGGGGCGTTACTCTAGTCTCGATTATGGCTACACCTTC
TRBV20-1,many,NA,TRBJ2-1,CSAGKYNEQFF,TGCAGTGCTGGGAAATACAATGAGCAGTTCTTC
TRBV10-3,NA,TRBD1,TRBJ2-1,CAISDPDRAYNEQFF,TGTGCCATCAGTGACCCAGACAGGGCCTACAATGAGCAGTTCTTC
TRBV9,NA,NA,TRBJ2-1,CASSVPGLSGNEQFF,TGTGCCAGCAGCGTACCGGGACTCTCTGGGAATGAGCAGTTCTTC
TRBV11-2,few,NA,TRBJ1-1,CASSHTSTEAFF,TGTGCCAGCAGCCATACAAGCACTGAAGCTTTCTTT
TRBV2,many,TRBD2,TRBJ2-1,CASIVGLAANEQFF,TGTGCCAGCATAGTAGGACTAGCGGCCAATGAGCAGTTCTTC
TRBV12-3/TRBV12-4,NA,NA,TRBJ2-1,CASSLGRADEQFF,TGTGCCAGCAGTTTAGGGAGGGCTGATGAGCAGTTCTTC
TRBV7-6,few,TRBD2,TRBJ2-7,CASSAGLARLDEQYF,TGTGCCAGCAGCGCGGGACTAGCGAGGCTTGACGAGCAGTACTTC
TRBV6-1,NA,NA,TRBJ2-1,CASSPWGGPSYNEQFF,TGTGCCAGCAGTCCTTGGGGGGGCCCGTCCTACAATGAGCAGTTCTTC
TRBV6-5,few,TRBD2,TRBJ2-1,CASSYYGGSVYNEQFF,TGTGCCAGCAGTTATTATGGCGGGAGTGTCTACAATGAGCAGTTCTTC
TRBV7-2,NA,TRBD1,TRBJ1-2,CASSPGQGLLYGYTF,TGTGCCAGCAGCCCCGGACAGGGCCTCCTCTATGGCTACACCTTC
TRBV5-7,few,TRBD1,TRBJ1-4,CASTRQGPDGQGLRTNEKLFF,TGTGCCAGCACCCGGCAGGGACCTGATGGACAGGGGCTTCGGACTAATGAAAAACTGTTTTTT
TRBV2,few,NA,TRBJ2-3,CASSAPSTDTQYF,TGTGCCAGCAGTGCCCCGAGCACAGATACGCAGTATTTT
TRBV27,NA,NA,TRBJ2-1,CASSVGTPASEQFF,TGTGCCAGCAGTGTCGGGACTCCAGCCAGTGAGCAGTTCTTC
TRBV14,many,NA,TRBJ2-7,CASSQDEEYEQYF,TGTGCCAGCAGCCAAGATGAGGAATACGAGCAGTACTTC